The 14 T cell receptor beta chains below come from one sample, sequenced in a study of control samples from healthy donors and cancer patients. Method: immunoSEQ multiplex PCR; TCRdb's copy keeps in-frame clones and lacks some. This sample has approximately 94,000 clones, with roughly 92% found just once. The sequencing sample was made of blood. The source is a woman aged 25-40 years in good health.

V gene TRBV28 combines with J gene TRBJ2-7; 11 nucleotides align to TRBD2. The CDR3 runs 17 residues. Unmatched junction bases numbered 9, after V lost 3 bases and J lost 2 bases. Germline CDR1 is MDHEN and CDR2 is SYDVKM. The CDR3 nucleotides are TGTGCCAGCAGTTTGGCTAGCGGGGGGCCTTTCACCTACGAGCAGTACTTC. This translates into CASSLASGGPFTYEQYF. The variable domain in full, completed from reference TRBV28 and TRBJ2-7, reads DVKVTQSSRYLVKRTGEKVFLECVQDMDHENMFWYRQDPGLGLRLIYFSYDVKMKEKGDIPEGYSVSREKKERFSLILESASTNQTSMYLCASSLASGGPFTYEQYFGPGTRLTVT.

This sequence joins TRBV6-6 and TRBJ1-1; TRBD1 matches at 8 bases. Germline values: CDR1 MNHNY, CDR2 SVGAGI (reference sequence). With 5 bases clipped from V and 11 bases from J, the junction kept 16 bases outside the gene matches. The CDR3 extends over 15 amino acids. CDR3 coding DNA: TGTGCCAGCAGTACCCGGGACAGGCCTAATAAAGGGGCTTTCTTT. Protein: CASSTRDRPNKGAFF.

In nucleotides, the CDR3 is TGTGCCAGCAGCTGGGACCGAGGGGCTTTCTTT. Its translation: CASSWDRGAFF. The chain uses TRBV11-2 and TRBJ1-1, with D maybe TRBD1 (5 bases). Trimming stripped 4 bases from V and 11 bases from J, with 11 bases between. This CDR3 comprises 11 residues. CDR1 and CDR2 from the germline V gene are SGHAT and FQNNGV.

The chain has TRBV19 and TRBJ1-6, with TRBD1 matching over 12 bases. The CDR3 has 15 amino acids. The germline CDR1 and CDR2 sequences are LNHDA and SQIVND (reference sequence). The V and J ends lost 3 bases and 10 bases, in that order; junction bases with no gene match: 4. The CDR3 sequence: CASSIPGTGGSPLHF. CDR3 sequence (DNA): TGTGCCAGTAGTATCCCCGGGACAGGGGGCTCACCCCTCCACTTT.

The chain carries TRBV3-1 (or the pseudogene TRBV3-2) and TRBJ2-7; D is unresolved. Germline loops: CDR1 LGHDT, CDR2 YNNKEL (reference sequence). V dropped 4 bases and J dropped 3 bases, with 10 bases sitting between them. CDR3 length: 13 residues. As DNA, the CDR3 is TGTGCCAGCAGCCCTCCAACGGTCTACGAGCAGTACTTC. It specifies CASSPPTVYEQYF.

The genes are TRBV19 and TRBJ1-6; 9 bases are a match to TRBD1. V was pared by 7 bases and J by 8 bases, with 3 bases of the junction left unmatched. In germline, CDR1 is LNHDA, CDR2 SQIVND (reference sequence). The CDR3 sequence is 13 residues long. CDR3 amino acids: CASIRDRDSPLHF. The CDR3 nucleotides are TGTGCCAGTATCCGGGACAGGGATTCACCCCTCCACTTT.

The rearrangement links TRBV5-4 to TRBJ2-3; D could derive from TRBD1 or TRBD2 (5 bases each). V shed 4 bases and J shed 3 bases, with 18 bases lying between them. This CDR3 region has 16 residues. Germline V gene data show CDR1 as SGHNT and CDR2 as YYREEE (reference sequence). The CDR3 coding sequence is TGTGCCAGCAGCCCCCTTGCTGGGGGAATTACAGATACGCAGTATTTT. It yields the protein CASSPLAGGITDTQYF.

The V call is TRBV3-1 (or the pseudogene TRBV3-2), the J call TRBJ1-4, with D perhaps TRBD1 (6 bases). This CDR3 region has 19 residues. V shed 0 bases and J shed 0 bases, with 17 bases lying between them. Germline loops: CDR1 LGHDT, CDR2 YNNKEL (reference sequence). The CDR3 protein is CASSQDRGQGKTTNEKLFF. In nucleotides, the CDR3 is TGTGCCAGCAGCCAAGATAGAGGTCAGGGGAAGACAACTAATGAAAAACTGTTTTTT.

This CDR3 reads CAISDGGRGIDAGELFF. The CDR3 DNA is TGTGCCATCAGTGACGGGGGCCGGGGGATAGATGCCGGGGAGCTGTTTTTT. V gene TRBV10-3 combines with J gene TRBJ2-2, with D perhaps TRBD1 or TRBD2 (6 bases each). V was trimmed by 3 bases and J by 6 bases, leaving 20 bases between them. Per germline, CDR1 ENHRY and CDR2 SYGVKD. This CDR3 contains 17 residues.

The rearrangement links TRBV6-5 to TRBJ1-6; D gene unclear. The V end lost 6 bases, the J end lost 12 bases, and 15 bases lay between the germline ends. The length of the CDR3 is 13 residues. Germline V gives CDR1 MNHEY, CDR2 SVGAGI. The CDR3 nucleotides read TGTGCCAGCAGCTCCCGGGGAAGGGAACCCCTCCACTTT. Protein sequence: CASSSRGREPLHF.

This clone was seen only once. V is TRBV7-9 and J is TRBJ2-2; D perhaps matches TRBD2 (5 bases). Trimming removed 0 bases from V and 3 bases from J, with 14 bases in between. Germline V CDR1 and CDR2: SEHNR, FQNEAQ (reference sequence). This CDR3 is built from 17 residues. CDR3 in DNA: TGTGCCAGCAGCTTAGCCCAAGGGAGCATATACACCGGGGAGCTGTTTTTT. Translating gives CASSLAQGSIYTGELFF.

The V gene is TRBV19, the J gene TRBJ1-5; D unclear. The CDR3 runs to 16 residues. Germline-derived CDR1 and CDR2 are LNHDA and SQIVND (reference sequence). V dropped 3 bases and J dropped 6 bases, with 18 bases sitting between them. CDR3 nucleotide sequence: TGTGCCAGTAGTATCAGGAACCGAGGCAAGCTTCAGCCCCAGCATTTT. Translated, it gives CASSIRNRGKLQPQHF.

This clone was counted a single time. This chain joins TRBV28 and TRBJ2-5, with D perhaps matching TRBD1 or TRBD2 (5 bases each). Trimming cost V 3 bases and J 5 bases, with 16 bases left between them. The CDR3 loop spans 15 amino acids. From germline, CDR1 is MDHEN and CDR2 SYDVKM. CDR3 sequence reads: CASSLSPTGRETQYF. CDR3 DNA: TGTGCCAGCAGTTTGTCCCCCACGGGGCGCGAGACCCAGTACTTC.

V usage is TRBV19 and J usage is TRBJ2-4, with D possibly called TRBD1 or TRBD2 (5 bases each). Trimming removed 6 bases at V and 0 bases at J, with 12 bases between. Germline CDR1 reads LNHDA; CDR2 reads SQIVND (reference sequence). The length of the CDR3 is 15 residues. This CDR3 reads CASRGEYLAKNIQYF. CDR3 DNA: TGTGCCAGTAGGGGGGAATACCTAGCCAAAAACATTCAGTACTTC.